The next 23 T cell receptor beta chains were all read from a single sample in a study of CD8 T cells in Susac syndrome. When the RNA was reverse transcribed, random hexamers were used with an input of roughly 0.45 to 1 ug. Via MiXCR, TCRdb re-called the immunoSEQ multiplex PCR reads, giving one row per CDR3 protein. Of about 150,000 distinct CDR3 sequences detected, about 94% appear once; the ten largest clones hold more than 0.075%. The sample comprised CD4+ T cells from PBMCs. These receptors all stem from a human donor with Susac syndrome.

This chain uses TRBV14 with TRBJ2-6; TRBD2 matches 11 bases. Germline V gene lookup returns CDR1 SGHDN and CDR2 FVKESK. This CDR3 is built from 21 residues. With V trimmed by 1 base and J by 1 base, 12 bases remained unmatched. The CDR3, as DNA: TGTGCCAGCAGCCAAGCCGTGTTTAGCGGGAGGGCCTTGTCTGGGGCCAACGTCCTGACTTTC. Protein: CASSQAVFSGRALSGANVLTF.

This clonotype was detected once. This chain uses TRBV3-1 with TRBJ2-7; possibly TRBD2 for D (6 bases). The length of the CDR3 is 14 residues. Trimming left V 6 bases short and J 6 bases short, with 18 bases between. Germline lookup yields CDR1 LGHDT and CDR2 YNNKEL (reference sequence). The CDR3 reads CASRPRERHGEQYF. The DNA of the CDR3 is TGTGCCAGCAGACCTCGGGAGCGGCATGGCGAGCAGTACTTC.

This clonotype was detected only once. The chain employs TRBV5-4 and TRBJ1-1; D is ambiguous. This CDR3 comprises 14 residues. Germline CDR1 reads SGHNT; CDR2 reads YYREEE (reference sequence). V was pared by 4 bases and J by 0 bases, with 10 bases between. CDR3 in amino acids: CASSTQTVNTEAFF. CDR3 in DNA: TGTGCCAGCAGCACGCAGACGGTGAACACTGAAGCTTTCTTT.

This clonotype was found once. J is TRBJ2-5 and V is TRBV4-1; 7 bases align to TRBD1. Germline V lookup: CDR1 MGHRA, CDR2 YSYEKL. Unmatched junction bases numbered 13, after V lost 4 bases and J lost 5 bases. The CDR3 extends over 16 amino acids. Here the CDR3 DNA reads TGCGCCAGCAGCCCCCTACGACAGGGTGGTTTGGAGACCCAGTACTTC. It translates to CASSPLRQGGLETQYF.

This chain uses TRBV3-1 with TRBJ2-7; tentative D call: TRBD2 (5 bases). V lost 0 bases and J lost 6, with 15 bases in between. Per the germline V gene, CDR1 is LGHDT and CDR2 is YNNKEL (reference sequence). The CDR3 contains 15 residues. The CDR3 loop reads CASSQDPGGWVEQYF. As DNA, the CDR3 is TGTGCCAGCAGCCAAGACCCCGGAGGCTGGGTCGAGCAGTACTTC.

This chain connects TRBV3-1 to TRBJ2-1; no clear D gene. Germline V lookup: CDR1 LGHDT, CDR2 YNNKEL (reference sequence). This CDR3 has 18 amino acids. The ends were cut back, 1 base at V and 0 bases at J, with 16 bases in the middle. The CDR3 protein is CASSQGSRPGRSYNEQFF. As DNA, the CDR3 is TGTGCCAGCAGCCAAGGGAGTCGGCCAGGACGCTCCTACAATGAGCAGTTCTTC.

CDR3 residues: CSVDRGHSRDTQYF. The CDR3 nucleotides read TGCAGCGTTGATAGGGGTCACTCCAGGGATACGCAGTATTTT. The V call is TRBV29-1, the J call TRBJ2-3, with D possibly TRBD1 on 5 matching bases. This CDR3 has 14 residues. Trimming cost V 3 bases and J 6 bases, with 16 bases left between them. Germline lookup yields CDR1 SQVTM and CDR2 ANQGSEA.

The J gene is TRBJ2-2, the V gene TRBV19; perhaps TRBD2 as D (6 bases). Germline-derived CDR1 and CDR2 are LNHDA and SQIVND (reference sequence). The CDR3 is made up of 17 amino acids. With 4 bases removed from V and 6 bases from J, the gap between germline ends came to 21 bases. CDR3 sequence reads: CASSTRGDSRVPGELFF. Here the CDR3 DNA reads TGTGCCAGTAGTACCCGCGGGGACTCGCGAGTTCCCGGGGAGCTGTTTTTT.

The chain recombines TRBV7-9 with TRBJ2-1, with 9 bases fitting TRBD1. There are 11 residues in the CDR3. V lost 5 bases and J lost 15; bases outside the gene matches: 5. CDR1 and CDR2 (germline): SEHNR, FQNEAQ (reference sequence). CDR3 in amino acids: CASSTGQGWFF. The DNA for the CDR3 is TGTGCCAGCAGCACCGGACAGGGGTGGTTCTTC.

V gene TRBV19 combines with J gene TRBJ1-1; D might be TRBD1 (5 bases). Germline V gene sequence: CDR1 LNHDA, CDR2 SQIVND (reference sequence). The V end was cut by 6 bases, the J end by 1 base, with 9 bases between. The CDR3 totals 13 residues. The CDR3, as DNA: TGTGCCAGTAGCGTTGACAGGAACACTGAAGCTTTCTTT. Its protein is CASSVDRNTEAFF.

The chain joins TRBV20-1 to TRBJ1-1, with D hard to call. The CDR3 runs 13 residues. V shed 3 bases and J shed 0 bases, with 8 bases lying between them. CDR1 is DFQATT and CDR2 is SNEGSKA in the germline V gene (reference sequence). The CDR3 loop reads CSASTSLNTEAFF. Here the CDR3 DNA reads TGCAGTGCTAGCACGTCCCTGAACACTGAAGCTTTCTTT.

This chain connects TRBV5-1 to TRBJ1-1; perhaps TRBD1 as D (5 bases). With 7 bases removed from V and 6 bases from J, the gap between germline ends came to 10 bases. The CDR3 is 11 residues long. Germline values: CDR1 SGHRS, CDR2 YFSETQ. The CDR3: CASRSGAEAFF. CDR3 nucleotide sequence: TGCGCCAGCCGCTCGGGGGCTGAAGCTTTCTTT.

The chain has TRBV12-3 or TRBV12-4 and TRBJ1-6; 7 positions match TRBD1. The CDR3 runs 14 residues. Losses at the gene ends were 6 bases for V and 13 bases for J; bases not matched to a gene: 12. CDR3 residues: CASSYRGRRSPLHF. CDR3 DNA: TGTGCCAGCAGCTACAGGGGACGCCGGTCCCCCCTCCACTTT.

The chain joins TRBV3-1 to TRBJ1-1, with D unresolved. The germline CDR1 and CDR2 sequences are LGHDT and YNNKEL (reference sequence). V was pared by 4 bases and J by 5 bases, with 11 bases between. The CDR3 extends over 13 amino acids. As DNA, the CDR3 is TGTGCCAGCAGCCCAGGAGGTGCAACTGAAGCTTTCTTT. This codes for CASSPGGATEAFF.

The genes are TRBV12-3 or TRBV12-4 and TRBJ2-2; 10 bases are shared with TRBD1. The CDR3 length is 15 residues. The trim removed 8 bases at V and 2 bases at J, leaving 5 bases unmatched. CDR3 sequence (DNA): TGTGCCAGCCGTGGGACAGGGGAAAACACCGGGGAGCTGTTTTTT. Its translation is CASRGTGENTGELFF.

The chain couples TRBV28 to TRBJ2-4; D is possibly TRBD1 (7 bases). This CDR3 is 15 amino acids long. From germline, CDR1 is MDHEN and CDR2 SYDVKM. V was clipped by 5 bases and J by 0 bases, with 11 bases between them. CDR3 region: CASSAGGLAKNIQYF. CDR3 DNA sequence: TGTGCCAGCAGTGCAGGGGGGCTAGCCAAAAACATTCAGTACTTC.

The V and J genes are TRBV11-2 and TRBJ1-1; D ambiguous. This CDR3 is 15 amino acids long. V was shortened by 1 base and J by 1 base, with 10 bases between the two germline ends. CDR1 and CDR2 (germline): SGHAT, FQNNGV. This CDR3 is CASSLAGITNTEAFF. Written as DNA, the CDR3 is TGTGCCAGCAGCTTAGCAGGAATAACGAACACTGAAGCTTTCTTT.

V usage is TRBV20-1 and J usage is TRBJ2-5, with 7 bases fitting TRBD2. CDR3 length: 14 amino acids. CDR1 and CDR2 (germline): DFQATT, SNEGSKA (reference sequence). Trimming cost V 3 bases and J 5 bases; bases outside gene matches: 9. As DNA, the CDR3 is TGCAGTGCTAGCCGTCCGGCGGGGGAGGAGACCCAGTACTTC. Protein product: CSASRPAGEETQYF.

CDR3 residues: CSVEDLTGPYGYTF. The CDR3 nucleotides are TGCAGCGTTGAAGATCTGACAGGTCCTTATGGCTACACCTTC. This chain links TRBV29-1 with TRBJ1-2; D is possibly TRBD1 (6 bases). This CDR3 has 14 residues. V was shortened by 0 bases and J by 5 bases, with 13 bases between the two germline ends. Germline V CDR1 and CDR2: SQVTM, ANQGSEA. The full variable domain, completed using reference TRBV29-1 and TRBJ1-2, is SAVISQKPSRDICQRGTSLTIQCQVDSQVTMMFWYRQQPGQSLTLIATANQGSEATYESGFVIDKFPISRPNLTFSTLTVSNMSPEDSSIYLCSVEDLTGPYGYTFGSGTRLTVV.

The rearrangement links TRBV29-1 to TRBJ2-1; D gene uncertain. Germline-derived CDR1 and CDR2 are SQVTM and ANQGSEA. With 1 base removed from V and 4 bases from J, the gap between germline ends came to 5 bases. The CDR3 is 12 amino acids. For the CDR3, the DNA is TGCAGCGTTGAAGTTCAGTACAATGAGCAGTTCTTC. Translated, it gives CSVEVQYNEQFF.

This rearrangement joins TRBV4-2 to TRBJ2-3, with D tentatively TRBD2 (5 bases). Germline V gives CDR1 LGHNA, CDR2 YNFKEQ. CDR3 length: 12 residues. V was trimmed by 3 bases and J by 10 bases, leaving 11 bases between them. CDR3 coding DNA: TGTGCCAGCAGCCATTCCGGGATTCCGCAGTATTTT. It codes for CASSHSGIPQYF.

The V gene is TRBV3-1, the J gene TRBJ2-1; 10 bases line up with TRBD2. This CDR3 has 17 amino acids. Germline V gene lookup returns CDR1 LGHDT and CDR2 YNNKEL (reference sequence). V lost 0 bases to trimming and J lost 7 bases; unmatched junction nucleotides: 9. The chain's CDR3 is CASSQEAGLADSNEQFF. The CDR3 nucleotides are TGTGCCAGCAGCCAAGAAGCAGGACTAGCGGACTCGAATGAGCAGTTCTTC.

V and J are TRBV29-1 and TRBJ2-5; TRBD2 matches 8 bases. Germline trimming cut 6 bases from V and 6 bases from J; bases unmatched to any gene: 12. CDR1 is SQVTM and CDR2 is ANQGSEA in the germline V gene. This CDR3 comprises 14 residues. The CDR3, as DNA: TGCAGCGTCCCACAGAGCGGGAGTGGGAAGACCCAGTACTTC. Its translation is CSVPQSGSGKTQYF.